A selection of T cell receptor beta chains follows, all from one sample in a study of vaccination and CD4 T cells after COVID-19. These TCRs are of unknown antigen specificity. TCRdb itself ran the PCR reads through MiXCR, one entry per CDR3 protein. Seen here are 16,000 or so distinct CDR3 sequences, approximately 57% observed once, and the top ten hold approximately 10%. The source material was CD4+ T cells from blood, cultured in vitro. The receptors here all came from a human donor who had recovered from COVID-19. The CDR3 runs from the conserved cysteine through the conserved F or W. The order of the fields is D gene, J gene, V gene, CDR3 protein. A D gene is named only where the DNA matches it firmly.

D: TRBD1
J: TRBJ1-2
V: TRBV27
CDR3: CASGSRPIGTDHTF

D: NA
J: TRBJ2-1
V: TRBV7-6
CDR3: CASSLARRGNEQFF

D: NA
J: TRBJ2-7
V: TRBV29-1
CDR3: CSASDGFYEQYF

D: NA
J: TRBJ2-5
V: TRBV5-1
CDR3: CASSYRRLAVGLETQYF

D: TRBD2
J: TRBJ2-7
V: TRBV20-1
CDR3: CSARQTSGRTRAQYF

D: NA
J: TRBJ2-1
V: TRBV20-1
CDR3: CSATNTGREQFF

D: NA
J: TRBJ2-3
V: TRBV27
CDR3: CASSTLTDTQYF

D: TRBD2
J: TRBJ2-3
V: TRBV7-2
CDR3: CASTAGPSGRTDTQYF

D: TRBD1
J: TRBJ1-1
V: TRBV5-1
CDR3: CASSLAPGTGNDAFF

D: TRBD2
J: TRBJ2-7
V: TRBV20-1
CDR3: CSARGAGGFYEQYF

D: TRBD1
J: TRBJ2-2
V: TRBV5-1
CDR3: CASSFRTGGDTGELFF

D: TRBD1
J: TRBJ1-5
V: TRBV19
CDR3: CASSMTGGNQPQHF

D: NA
J: TRBJ1-2
V: TRBV20-1
CDR3: CSARKGSLLESNYGYTF

D: NA
J: TRBJ2-2
V: TRBV21-1
CDR3: CASSNRGRGPYTGELFF

D: NA
J: TRBJ1-1
V: TRBV12-3/TRBV12-4
CDR3: CASSFDRQEAFF

D: NA
J: TRBJ2-3
V: TRBV24-1
CDR3: CATSDQRRLTDTQYF

D: NA
J: TRBJ2-7
V: TRBV2
CDR3: CASSEQGNEQYF

D: NA
J: TRBJ1-5
V: TRBV6-1
CDR3: CASSPTGNPGQPQHF

D: NA
J: TRBJ1-5
V: TRBV6-1
CDR3: CASSPGPLGQPQHF

D: TRBD2
J: TRBJ2-4
V: TRBV6-1
CDR3: CATTLGGTSGGKNIQYF

D: NA
J: TRBJ2-7
V: TRBV21-1
CDR3: CASNTDGPSSYEQYF

D: TRBD1
J: TRBJ2-1
V: TRBV7-9
CDR3: CASSFGQAYNEQFF

D: NA
J: TRBJ2-4
V: TRBV20-1
CDR3: CSASYLEGEGTKNIQYF

D: TRBD1
J: TRBJ1-6
V: TRBV20-1
CDR3: CSADSDRQLLSSYNSPLHF

D: TRBD2
J: TRBJ2-7
V: TRBV7-2
CDR3: CASSFLAGVSAEQYF

D: NA
J: TRBJ1-1
V: TRBV28
CDR3: CASSFPTVGTEAFF

D: NA
J: TRBJ2-2
V: TRBV27
CDR3: CASSLRTGELFF

D: NA
J: TRBJ2-6
V: TRBV11-2
CDR3: CASSYFGSGSGANVLTF

D: NA
J: TRBJ2-7
V: TRBV6-5
CDR3: CASSYEGTMTPYEQYF

D: TRBD1
J: TRBJ1-2
V: TRBV5-1
CDR3: CASSSTGGANYGYTF

D: NA
J: TRBJ2-7
V: TRBV10-1
CDR3: CASSGEQYF